This is a list of T cell receptor beta chains from one sample in a study of blood T cell repertoires in COVID-19. Here immunoSEQ multiplex PCR was the method, and the copy in TCRdb shows in-frame clones only, minus some. Of approximately 300,000 clones in the sample, more than 90% were seen once. Sequencing was carried out using PBMCs or T cells enriched from blood (not recorded which). The receptors were sampled from a woman aged 25 to 39 who had been exposed to COVID-19. The CDR3 runs from the conserved cysteine through the conserved F or W. A D gene is named only where the DNA matches it firmly. Clone size is stated in some rows and not others, as once, few, many or a class when expanded.

v_gene: TRBV19
abundance: -
j_gene: TRBJ2-4
d_gene: -
CDR3aa: CASSIGGDLAKNIQYF
CDR3nt: TGTGCCAGTAGTATAGGGGGGGACCTAGCCAAAAACATTCAGTACTTC

v_gene: TRBV5-4
abundance: -
j_gene: TRBJ2-1
d_gene: TRBD2
CDR3aa: CASSLGLAGGNEQFF
CDR3nt: TGTGCCAGCAGCCTTGGACTAGCGGGGGGAAATGAGCAGTTCTTC

v_gene: TRBV10-3
abundance: once
j_gene: TRBJ1-3
d_gene: TRBD1
CDR3aa: CAISGRGTGGSPPGNTIYF
CDR3nt: TGTGCCATCAGTGGGAGGGGGACAGGGGGTTCTCCTCCTGGAAACACCATATATTTT

v_gene: TRBV27
abundance: once
j_gene: TRBJ2-6
d_gene: TRBD1
CDR3aa: CASTFGRGQGYIGANVLTF
CDR3nt: TGTGCCAGCACCTTTGGCCGGGGACAGGGATATATCGGGGCCAACGTCCTGACTTTC

v_gene: TRBV6-5
abundance: -
j_gene: TRBJ2-3
d_gene: TRBD1
CDR3aa: CASTPRGPTDTQYF
CDR3nt: TGTGCCAGCACTCCCAGGGGGCCCACAGATACGCAGTATTTT

v_gene: TRBV6-5
abundance: -
j_gene: TRBJ1-5
d_gene: TRBD1
CDR3aa: CASRDRGLQPQHF
CDR3nt: TGTGCCAGCAGGGACAGGGGCTTGCAGCCCCAGCATTTT

v_gene: TRBV3-1/TRBV3-2
abundance: -
j_gene: TRBJ1-6
d_gene: TRBD1
CDR3aa: CASSQANGQDNSPLHF
CDR3nt: TGTGCCAGCAGCCAAGCAAACGGACAGGATAATTCACCCCTCCACTTT

v_gene: TRBV12-3/TRBV12-4
abundance: -
j_gene: TRBJ1-2
d_gene: -
CDR3aa: CASSPRPPYGYTF
CDR3nt: TGTGCCAGCAGTCCTCGTCCTCCCTATGGCTACACCTTC

v_gene: TRBV9
abundance: -
j_gene: TRBJ1-1
d_gene: TRBD1
CDR3aa: CASSVGGTGNEAFF
CDR3nt: TGTGCCAGCAGCGTAGGGGGGACAGGGAATGAAGCTTTCTTT

v_gene: TRBV2
abundance: -
j_gene: TRBJ1-2
d_gene: -
CDR3aa: CAILRTSKGGYTF
CDR3nt: TGTGCCATCCTAAGGACATCAAAAGGGGGCTACACCTTC

v_gene: TRBV7-9
abundance: -
j_gene: TRBJ1-3
d_gene: -
CDR3aa: CASSLGQGGNTIYF
CDR3nt: TGTGCCAGCAGCTTAGGTCAGGGTGGAAACACCATATATTTT

v_gene: TRBV19
abundance: once
j_gene: TRBJ1-3
d_gene: -
CDR3aa: CASSIGGTGYSGNTIYF
CDR3nt: TGTGCCAGTAGTATAGGCGGGACTGGATACTCTGGAAACACCATATATTTT

v_gene: TRBV5-1
abundance: once
j_gene: TRBJ1-5
d_gene: -
CDR3aa: CASSLDSGSNQPQHF
CDR3nt: TGCGCCAGCAGCTTGGATTCAGGGAGCAATCAGCCCCAGCATTTT

v_gene: TRBV5-3
abundance: -
j_gene: TRBJ2-1
d_gene: TRBD1
CDR3aa: CARSSDRDPREQFF
CDR3nt: TGTGCCAGAAGCTCGGACAGGGACCCCCGTGAGCAGTTCTTC

v_gene: TRBV15
abundance: -
j_gene: TRBJ1-1
d_gene: -
CDR3aa: CATSRLGTGEAFF
CDR3nt: TGTGCCACCAGCAGACTAGGTACGGGTGAAGCTTTCTTT

v_gene: TRBV6-6
abundance: -
j_gene: TRBJ2-2
d_gene: TRBD1
CDR3aa: CASSWDRERTGELFF
CDR3nt: TGTGCCAGCAGTTGGGACAGGGAGCGCACCGGGGAGCTGTTTTTT

v_gene: TRBV27
abundance: -
j_gene: TRBJ2-5
d_gene: TRBD2
CDR3aa: CASSSPRTSGGEETQYF
CDR3nt: TGTGCCAGCAGTTCCCCTAGGACTAGCGGGGGTGAAGAGACCCAGTACTTC

v_gene: TRBV27
abundance: -
j_gene: TRBJ2-6
d_gene: TRBD1
CDR3aa: CASSLITGVGANVLTF
CDR3nt: TGTGCCAGCAGTTTAATAACAGGGGTAGGGGCCAACGTCCTGACTTTC

v_gene: TRBV11-2
abundance: -
j_gene: TRBJ1-4
d_gene: TRBD1
CDR3aa: CASSALTGGNEKLFF
CDR3nt: TGTGCCAGCAGCGCGCTCACAGGGGGGAATGAAAAACTGTTTTTT

v_gene: TRBV4-2
abundance: -
j_gene: TRBJ1-1
d_gene: -
CDR3aa: CASSRGVRDTEAFF
CDR3nt: TGTGCCAGCAGCCGGGGGGTCCGGGACACTGAAGCTTTCTTT

v_gene: TRBV4-1
abundance: -
j_gene: TRBJ2-5
d_gene: -
CDR3aa: CASSQLNRGRAAETQYF
CDR3nt: TGCGCCAGCAGCCAATTAAACAGGGGGAGGGCGGCGGAGACCCAGTACTTC

v_gene: TRBV28
abundance: once
j_gene: TRBJ2-5
d_gene: TRBD1
CDR3aa: CASSQRTGGETQYF
CDR3nt: TGTGCCAGCAGTCAAAGGACAGGGGGAGAGACCCAGTACTTC

v_gene: TRBV6-2/TRBV6-3
abundance: once
j_gene: TRBJ1-2
d_gene: -
CDR3aa: CASSYTEGTSNYGYTF
CDR3nt: TGTGCCAGCAGTTACACCGAAGGGACATCTAACTATGGCTACACCTTC

v_gene: TRBV4-2
abundance: -
j_gene: TRBJ2-5
d_gene: -
CDR3aa: CASSPGRGMETQYF
CDR3nt: TGTGCCAGCAGCCCGGGAAGGGGGATGGAGACCCAGTACTTC

v_gene: TRBV6-6
abundance: -
j_gene: TRBJ1-2
d_gene: TRBD1
CDR3aa: CASSLDRVVGYTF
CDR3nt: TGTGCCAGCAGTCTGGACAGGGTGGTCGGCTACACCTTC

v_gene: TRBV9
abundance: -
j_gene: TRBJ2-5
d_gene: TRBD2
CDR3aa: CASSPGTSGGKETQYF
CDR3nt: TGTGCCAGCAGCCCCGGGACTAGCGGGGGGAAAGAGACCCAGTACTTC

v_gene: TRBV4-1
abundance: -
j_gene: TRBJ2-2
d_gene: -
CDR3aa: CASSQGPGQNTGELFF
CDR3nt: TGCGCCAGCAGCCAAGGACCGGGACAGAACACCGGGGAGCTGTTTTTT

v_gene: TRBV4-2
abundance: -
j_gene: TRBJ1-4
d_gene: -
CDR3aa: CASSQDWGATNEKLFF
CDR3nt: TGTGCCAGCAGCCAAGATTGGGGGGCAACTAATGAAAAACTGTTTTTT

v_gene: TRBV7-3
abundance: -
j_gene: TRBJ1-5
d_gene: -
CDR3aa: CASSLGRNQPQHF
CDR3nt: TGTGCCAGCAGCCTAGGCCGGAATCAGCCCCAGCATTTT

v_gene: TRBV3-1/TRBV3-2
abundance: -
j_gene: TRBJ2-3
d_gene: -
CDR3aa: CASSSRGTDTQYF
CDR3nt: TGTGCCAGCAGTTCCCGGGGAACGGATACGCAGTATTTT

v_gene: TRBV5-1
abundance: -
j_gene: TRBJ2-7
d_gene: -
CDR3aa: CASSLADGGPGEQYF
CDR3nt: TGCGCCAGCAGCTTGGCCGATGGGGGCCCAGGGGAGCAGTACTTC

v_gene: TRBV4-2
abundance: once
j_gene: TRBJ1-2
d_gene: -
CDR3aa: CASSPLGGRGYGYTF
CDR3nt: TGTGCCAGCAGCCCCCTCGGGGGGCGCGGGTATGGCTACACCTTC

v_gene: TRBV5-6
abundance: -
j_gene: TRBJ1-4
d_gene: TRBD1
CDR3aa: CASSSQGAANEKLFF
CDR3nt: TGTGCCAGCAGCTCACAGGGGGCCGCTAATGAAAAACTGTTTTTT

v_gene: TRBV6-5
abundance: -
j_gene: TRBJ1-4
d_gene: -
CDR3aa: CASSYRTAPNEKLFF
CDR3nt: TGTGCCAGCAGTTACCGGACAGCCCCGAATGAAAAACTGTTTTTT

v_gene: TRBV4-1
abundance: -
j_gene: TRBJ1-2
d_gene: -
CDR3aa: CASSQGQVPANYGYTF
CDR3nt: TGCGCCAGCAGCCAAGGGCAGGTACCCGCTAACTATGGCTACACCTTC

v_gene: TRBV7-2
abundance: -
j_gene: TRBJ2-7
d_gene: -
CDR3aa: CASSLAPRGSYEQYF
CDR3nt: TGTGCCAGCAGCTTAGCGCCAAGGGGCTCCTACGAGCAGTACTTC

v_gene: TRBV10-3
abundance: -
j_gene: TRBJ2-2
d_gene: TRBD2
CDR3aa: CAISASALGTTQGELFF
CDR3nt: TGTGCCATCAGTGCCTCGGCCCTCGGGACTACCCAGGGGGAGCTGTTTTTT